These 30 T cell receptor beta chains were sequenced from one sample in a study of technical replicates of blood from a handful of donors. Repertoires were generated with immunoSEQ multiplex PCR, while TCRdb's copy carries only in-frame clones and drops some. The sample includes tens of thousands of clones, around 94% of them seen just once. What was sequenced was T cells isolated from PBMCs. These receptors were taken from a human donor in good health.

The rearrangement joins TRBV6-5 to TRBJ2-7; maybe TRBD1 (5 bases). The CDR3 runs to 15 residues. Trimming removed 2 bases from V and 3 bases from J, with 14 bases in between. The germline V gene has CDR1 MNHEY and CDR2 SVGAGI. CDR3 region: CASSYGQGTIYEQYF. The CDR3 DNA sequence: TGTGCCAGCAGTTACGGCCAGGGTACTATCTACGAGCAGTACTTC.

The J gene is TRBJ2-2, the V gene TRBV5-1; the D gene is possibly TRBD2 (8 bases). In germline, CDR1 is SGHRS, CDR2 YFSETQ. V lost 7 bases and J lost 0, with 19 bases in between. This CDR3 comprises 17 residues. The CDR3 loop is CASVANSGTANTGELFF. In DNA, the CDR3 is TGCGCCAGCGTCGCAAATAGCGGGACAGCGAACACCGGGGAGCTGTTTTTT. Drawing the rest from reference TRBV5-1 and TRBJ2-2, the complete variable domain is KAGVTQTPRYLIKTRGQQVTLSCSPISGHRSVSWYQQTPGQGLQFLFEYFSETQRNKGNFPGRFSGRQFSNSRSEMNVSTLELGDSALYLCASVANSGTANTGELFFGEGSRLTVL.

This sequence joins TRBV28 and TRBJ2-1; TRBD2 is a possible D gene (5 bases). V was pared by 6 bases and J by 0 bases, with 12 bases between. Looked up from germline, CDR1 is MDHEN and CDR2 is SYDVKM. The CDR3 covers 15 residues. In DNA, the CDR3 is TGTGCCAGCAGCCGGGGTCCCGGCTCCTACAATGAGCAGTTCTTC. It specifies CASSRGPGSYNEQFF.

This clone was recorded once. The chain links TRBV2 to TRBJ2-4, with a possible D match to TRBD2 (5 bases). V was cut by 3 bases and J by 1 base, with 7 bases left in between. The germline gives CDR1 SNHLY, CDR2 FYNNEI. The CDR3 spans 14 residues. CDR3 sequence: CASSERAAKNIQYF. CDR3 nucleotide sequence: TGTGCCAGCAGTGAGAGGGCGGCCAAAAACATTCAGTACTTC.

The rearrangement uses TRBV29-1 and TRBJ1-3; TRBD1 is a possible D gene (6 bases). Trimming shortened V by 6 bases and J by 0 bases, and 12 bases separated the two germline ends. The CDR3 extends over 14 amino acids. Germline loops: CDR1 SQVTM, CDR2 ANQGSEA. The CDR3 sequence: CSVDTGNSGNTIYF. The CDR3 DNA is TGCAGCGTGGATACAGGGAACTCTGGAAACACCATATATTTT. The variable domain in full, with the rest retrieved from reference TRBV29-1 and TRBJ1-3, is SAVISQKPSRDICQRGTSLTIQCQVDSQVTMMFWYRQQPGQSLTLIATANQGSEATYESGFVIDKFPISRPNLTFSTLTVSNMSPEDSSIYLCSVDTGNSGNTIYFGEGSWLTVV.

The chain joins TRBV6-5 to TRBJ1-6; no clear D gene. From germline, CDR1 is MNHEY and CDR2 SVGAGI. V lost 5 bases and J lost 9, with 11 bases in between. This CDR3 contains 13 residues. CDR3 loop: CASSRQEGSPLHF. CDR3 sequence (DNA): TGTGCCAGCAGTCGCCAAGAGGGTTCACCCCTCCACTTT.

The gene calls are TRBV7-9 and TRBJ2-2, with D possibly matching TRBD1 (6 bases). This CDR3 comprises 16 residues. CDR1 and CDR2 from the germline V gene are SEHNR and FQNEAQ (reference sequence). Trimming removed 6 bases at V and 0 bases at J, with 14 bases between. This chain's CDR3 is CASSRPTGTNTGELFF. CDR3 DNA: TGTGCCAGCAGTCGTCCTACAGGGACGAACACCGGGGAGCTGTTTTTT.

The rearrangement links TRBV6-5 to TRBJ2-7, with 7 positions matching TRBD1. The CDR3 runs to 16 residues. Germline CDR1 is MNHEY and CDR2 is SVGAGI. Unmatched junction bases numbered 8, after V lost 3 bases and J lost 0 bases. CDR3 DNA: TGTGCCAGCAGTTATGATACCGGGACAGCCTCCTACGAGCAGTACTTC. Protein product: CASSYDTGTASYEQYF.

The V call is TRBV9, the J call TRBJ2-1, with D tentatively TRBD2 (6 bases). The CDR3 has 13 amino acids. Trimming shortened V by 0 bases and J by 7 bases, and 8 bases separated the two germline ends. Germline V gene sequence: CDR1 SGDLS, CDR2 YYNGEE. The CDR3 loop reads CASSVAAGNEQFF. CDR3 DNA: TGTGCCAGCAGCGTAGCTGCGGGGAATGAGCAGTTCTTC.

This clone was detected once. The rearrangement links TRBV27 to TRBJ2-7; 12 bases line up with TRBD2. CDR1 and CDR2 (germline): MNHEY, SMNVEV (reference sequence). After removal of 3 bases from V and 3 bases from J, the junction contained 0 bases not matched to a gene. This CDR3 is built from 14 residues. The CDR3 loop is CASSLTSGGYEQYF. The CDR3 region has the DNA TGTGCCAGCAGTTTGACTAGCGGGGGCTACGAGCAGTACTTC.

This clone was detected once. The chain recombines TRBV28 with TRBJ2-3; 12 bases line up with TRBD2. This CDR3 spans 15 amino acids. After removal of 5 bases from V and 7 bases from J, the junction contained 7 bases not matched to a gene. Germline V gene lookup returns CDR1 MDHEN and CDR2 SYDVKM. The CDR3 here is CASSPTSGSRYTQYF. In nucleotides, the CDR3 is TGTGCCAGCAGTCCGACTAGCGGGAGTAGGTATACGCAGTATTTT.

This sequence joins TRBV11-3 and TRBJ2-7, with a possible D match to TRBD2 (5 bases). The CDR3 runs 15 residues. V dropped 3 bases and J dropped 2 bases, with 14 bases sitting between them. Germline values: CDR1 SGHNT, CDR2 YENEEA. This chain's CDR3 is CASSFVGAAAYEQYF. In DNA form, the CDR3 reads TGTGCCAGCAGCTTCGTCGGAGCAGCGGCCTACGAGCAGTACTTC.

This clone was counted only a few times. The chain employs TRBV18 and TRBJ1-5, with D unclear. This CDR3 spans 11 amino acids. V was shortened by 6 bases and J by 9 bases, with 9 bases between the two germline ends. Germline-derived CDR1 and CDR2 are KGHSH and LQKENI. DNA for the CDR3: TGTGCCAGCTCGACGACTGGGCCCCAGCATTTT. Protein: CASSTTGPQHF.

This clone was detected only a few times. The chain combines TRBV5-1 with TRBJ1-1; possible D gene TRBD1, 5 bases. The V and J ends lost 3 bases and 1 base respectively, with 10 bases between them. This CDR3 region has 14 residues. Germline V gene lookup returns CDR1 SGHRS and CDR2 YFSETQ. The CDR3 loop reads CASSSTAENTEAFF. The CDR3, as DNA: TGCGCCAGCAGCTCGACAGCCGAGAACACTGAAGCTTTCTTT.

The J gene is TRBJ2-1, the V gene TRBV28, with D possibly being TRBD2 (6 bases). Trimming cost V 7 bases and J 2 bases, with 18 bases left between them. Germline values: CDR1 MDHEN, CDR2 SYDVKM. CDR3 length equals 16 residues. The CDR3 nucleotides are TGTGCCAGCAACAACCCTTTGGGGGGACCCTACAATGAGCAGTTCTTC. This sequence encodes CASNNPLGGPYNEQFF.

The V call is TRBV6-4, the J call TRBJ2-1; D perhaps matches TRBD2 (5 bases). Germline values: CDR1 MRHNA, CDR2 SNTAGT. V shed 4 bases and J shed 0 bases, with 10 bases lying between them. The length of the CDR3 is 15 residues. CDR3: CASSVLGNSYNEQFF. CDR3 nucleotide sequence: TGTGCCAGCAGTGTACTAGGGAACTCCTACAATGAGCAGTTCTTC.

This clone occurred once. Germline is not matched at one junction end, which may reflect a read error. This CDR3 is also generated by other DNA sequences in the sample. The chain employs TRBV5-1 and TRBJ2-3; a possible D gene is TRBD1 (6 bases). Per the germline V gene, CDR1 is SGHRS and CDR2 is YFSETQ. CDR3 length equals 14 residues. The CDR3 DNA is TGCGCCAGCAGTTTGGGACAATCCACAGATACGCAGTATTTT. This encodes CASSLGQSTDTQYF.

The rearrangement uses TRBV2 and TRBJ2-2, with D perhaps TRBD1 (6 bases). Germline values: CDR1 SNHLY, CDR2 FYNNEI. This CDR3 region has 13 residues. Trimming took 8 bases from V and 5 from J, leaving 12 bases between them. CDR3 DNA: TGTGCCAGCTCAATTCAGGGGACCGGGGAGCTGTTTTTT. Its protein is CASSIQGTGELFF.

The chain recombines TRBV30 with TRBJ1-2, with 8 nucleotides matching TRBD1. The length of the CDR3 is 14 residues. The germline V gene has CDR1 GTSNPN and CDR2 SVGIG (reference sequence). Trimming removed 7 bases from V and 1 base from J; junction bases left unmatched: 8. The CDR3 nucleotides read TGTGCCTTAGGGACAGGCGATTATAACTATGGCTACACCTTC. Encoded protein: CALGTGDYNYGYTF.

The chain joins TRBV6-4 to TRBJ2-1, with TRBD1 matching over 9 bases. Germline CDR1 MRHNA, CDR2 SNTAGT. This CDR3 is built from 15 residues. V lost 0 bases to trimming and J lost 6 bases; unmatched junction nucleotides: 3. CDR3 in amino acids: CASSDSGTGINEQFF. The CDR3 DNA follows: TGTGCCAGCAGTGACTCGGGGACAGGGATCAATGAGCAGTTCTTC.

This clone was counted a few times. The chain combines TRBV10-1 with TRBJ2-2; no definite D call. Germline assignment: CDR1 WNHNN and CDR2 SYGVQD (reference sequence). The CDR3 runs 14 residues. Between the trimmed V and J ends, which lost 6 bases and 0 bases, there was a span of 8 bases. The CDR3 is CASSHVANTGELFF. In DNA form, the CDR3 reads TGCGCCAGCAGCCACGTAGCGAACACCGGGGAGCTGTTTTTT.

The chain couples TRBV7-9 to TRBJ1-4; possible D gene TRBD1, 5 bases. Per germline, CDR1 SEHNR and CDR2 FQNEAQ (reference sequence). Trimming shortened V by 8 bases and J by 1 base, and 14 bases separated the two germline ends. The length of the CDR3 is 15 residues. CDR3 amino acids: CASRSGGVTNEKLFF. The CDR3 DNA reads as TGTGCCAGCCGTTCGGGGGGGGTAACTAATGAAAAACTGTTTTTT.

The count of this clone is one. The V gene is TRBV7-9, the J gene TRBJ2-1; 8 bases agree with TRBD2. The germline V gene has CDR1 SEHNR and CDR2 FQNEAQ (reference sequence). Trimming removed 5 bases from V and 8 bases from J; junction bases left unmatched: 8. The CDR3 totals 14 residues. The CDR3 loop is CASSQISGSYEQFF. The CDR3 DNA reads as TGTGCCAGCAGCCAGATAAGCGGGAGCTATGAGCAGTTCTTC.

The rearrangement joins TRBV5-6 to TRBJ1-1; 12 nucleotides align to TRBD1. Germline CDR1 is SGHDT and CDR2 is YYEEEE. V shed 3 bases, J shed 0 bases, and the junction held 3 bases outside the gene matches. This CDR3 is 16 amino acids long. CDR3 amino acids: CASSWGQGALNTEAFF. The CDR3 DNA follows: TGTGCCAGCAGCTGGGGACAGGGGGCTTTGAACACTGAAGCTTTCTTT.

This clone was detected only once. The chain recombines TRBV14 with TRBJ2-3; 12 bases fit TRBD2. CDR1 and CDR2 from the germline V gene are SGHDN and FVKESK. The CDR3 runs to 16 residues. J was trimmed by 2 bases and V by 5 bases; bases with no gene match: 5. The CDR3 DNA sequence: TGTGCCAGCAGCAAAACTAGCGGGGGGCTCACAGATACGCAGTATTTT. Its protein product is CASSKTSGGLTDTQYF.

V and J are TRBV11-3 and TRBJ1-6; TRBD1 might be the D (5 bases). The CDR3 extends over 14 amino acids. With 8 bases removed from V and 10 bases from J, the gap between germline ends came to 18 bases. The germline V gene has CDR1 SGHNT and CDR2 YENEEA. The DNA for the CDR3 is TGTGCCAGCCGAACAATAGGGGCTGTATCACCCCTCCACTTT. This sequence encodes CASRTIGAVSPLHF.

This sequence joins TRBV9 and TRBJ2-1; D gene ambiguous. Germline V lookup: CDR1 SGDLS, CDR2 YYNGEE. The CDR3 has 13 amino acids. V lost 1 base, J lost 10 bases, and 12 bases lay in between. The CDR3 sequence: CASSVTPSGEQFF. The CDR3 DNA follows: TGTGCCAGCAGCGTAACCCCATCCGGGGAGCAGTTCTTC.

The DNA for the CDR3 is TGTGCCAGCAGCCGGGACAGCGATGGAGGGACCTTC. Encoded protein: CASSRDSDGGTF. The rearrangement links TRBV11-2 to TRBJ1-2, with 7 positions matching TRBD1. There are 12 residues in the CDR3. V lost 5 bases to trimming and J lost 14 bases; unmatched junction nucleotides: 11. Germline-derived CDR1 and CDR2 are SGHAT and FQNNGV.

The rearrangement links TRBV27 to TRBJ1-1; a possible D gene is TRBD1 (6 bases). The V end lost 6 bases, the J end lost 0 bases, and 20 bases lay between the germline ends. The CDR3 spans 17 residues. In germline, CDR1 is MNHEY, CDR2 SMNVEV (reference sequence). CDR3: CASSSRGASDMNTEAFF. The CDR3 nucleotides are TGTGCCAGCAGCTCGCGGGGGGCGTCGGACATGAACACTGAAGCTTTCTTT.

The chain has TRBV7-2 and TRBJ2-3; a possible D gene is TRBD2 (6 bases). This CDR3 has 19 amino acids. In germline, CDR1 is SGHTA, CDR2 FQGNSA. Trimming took 4 bases from V and 2 from J, leaving 25 bases between them. The CDR3 is CASSSPTLTGVAFTDTQYF. In DNA form, the CDR3 reads TGTGCCAGCAGCTCCCCAACCCTAACGGGGGTAGCTTTCACAGATACGCAGTATTTT. The full variable domain, with the rest looked up from reference TRBV7-2 and TRBJ2-3, is GAGVSQSPSNKVTEKGKDVELRCDPISGHTALYWYRQSLGQGLEFLIYFQGNSAPDKSGLPSDRFSAERTGGSVSTLTIQRTQQEDSAVYLCASSSPTLTGVAFTDTQYFGPGTRLTVL.